This T cell receptor (beta chain) derives from a study of cytomegalovirus exposure and HLA in healthy donors. For this clone: Antigen specificity is unknown.

Findings and limits, study-wide: Most TCR sequences showed up rarely, but some public TCRs showed up in many donors. Cytomegalovirus association was assigned to more than 150 TCR beta chains.

This CDR3 has 14 residues. The V gene's germline CDR1 is MDHEN and CDR2 SYDVKM. With 6 bases clipped from V and 0 bases from J, the junction kept 5 bases outside the gene matches. Measured with immunoSEQ multiplex PCR; TCRdb has only the in-frame clones, and not every one. The repertoire holds 110,000 to 150,000 clones, with 90% as singletons. The chain links TRBV28 to TRBJ2-7; 7 nucleotides align to TRBD1. The sample taken for sequencing was PBMCs. This receptor was obtained from a woman aged 25-40 years in good health and CMV-seropositive. CDR3 sequence (DNA): TGTGCCAGCAGGCCGGGACAGTCCTCCTACGAGCAGTACTTC. Amino acid sequence: CASRPGQSSYEQYF.